This T cell receptor (beta chain) came from a study of Ad26.COV2.S vaccination and SARS-CoV-2 variants. Study outcomes and limitations: Substantial breadth was reportedly displayed by spike-specific CD8+ and CD4+ T cell responses after vaccination.

TCRdb's copy holds only in-frame clones and misses some; the assay was immunoSEQ multiplex PCR. The table has tens of thousands of clones, roughly 83% seen once; the top ten hold approximately 51%. Per germline, CDR1 SGHTA and CDR2 FQGNSA. The CDR3 covers 15 residues. V lost 0 bases and J 2 bases, leaving 8 bases between the germline ends. Notes on this clone: Its target is not known.

The V gene is TRBV7-2, the J gene TRBJ2-1, with D perhaps matching TRBD2 (5 bases). This sequence originates from a human donor who had recovered from COVID-19. Sequenced here: peripheral blood, sampled after recovery from COVID-19. The CDR3 coding sequence is TGTGCCAGCAGCTTAGCTTACGGGGCCTACAATGAGCAGTTCTTC. Its translation: CASSLAYGAYNEQFF.